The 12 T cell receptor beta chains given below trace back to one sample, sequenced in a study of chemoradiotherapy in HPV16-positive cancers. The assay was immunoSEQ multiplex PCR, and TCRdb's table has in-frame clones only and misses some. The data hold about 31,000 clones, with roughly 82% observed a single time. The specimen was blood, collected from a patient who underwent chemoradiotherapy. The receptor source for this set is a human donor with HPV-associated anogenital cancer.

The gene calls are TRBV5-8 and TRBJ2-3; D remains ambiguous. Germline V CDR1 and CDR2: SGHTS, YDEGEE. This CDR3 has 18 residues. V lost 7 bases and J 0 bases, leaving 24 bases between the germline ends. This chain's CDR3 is CASPRALAAVVSTDTQYF. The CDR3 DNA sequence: TGTGCCAGCCCTCGGGCCTTGGCTGCCGTGGTGAGCACAGATACGCAGTATTTT.

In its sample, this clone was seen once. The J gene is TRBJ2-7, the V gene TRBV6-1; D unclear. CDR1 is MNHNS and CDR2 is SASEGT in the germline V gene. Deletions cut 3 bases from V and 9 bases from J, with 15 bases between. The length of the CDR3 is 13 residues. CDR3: CASSDIQLGLQYV. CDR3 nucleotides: TGTGCCAGCAGTGACATTCAGCTGGGTCTGCAGTACGTC.

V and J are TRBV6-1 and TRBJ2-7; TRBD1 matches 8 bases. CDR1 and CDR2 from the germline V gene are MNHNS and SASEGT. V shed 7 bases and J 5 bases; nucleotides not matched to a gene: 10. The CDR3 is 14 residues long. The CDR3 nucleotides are TGTGCCAGCACGTTAAACAGGGGGGTCCACGAGCAGTACTTC. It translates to CASTLNRGVHEQYF.

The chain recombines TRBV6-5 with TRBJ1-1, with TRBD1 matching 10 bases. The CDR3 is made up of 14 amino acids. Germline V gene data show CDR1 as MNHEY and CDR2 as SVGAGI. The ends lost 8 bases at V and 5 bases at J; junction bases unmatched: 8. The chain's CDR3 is CASGGGQGGTEAFF. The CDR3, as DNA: TGTGCCAGCGGTGGAGGACAGGGGGGGACTGAAGCTTTCTTT.

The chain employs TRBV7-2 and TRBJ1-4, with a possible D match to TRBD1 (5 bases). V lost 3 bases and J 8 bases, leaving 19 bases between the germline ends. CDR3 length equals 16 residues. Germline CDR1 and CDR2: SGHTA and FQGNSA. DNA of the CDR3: TGTGCCAGCAGCTTCCCCGGGTCGCCAGAGGGGGAAAAACTGTTTTTT. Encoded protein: CASSFPGSPEGEKLFF.

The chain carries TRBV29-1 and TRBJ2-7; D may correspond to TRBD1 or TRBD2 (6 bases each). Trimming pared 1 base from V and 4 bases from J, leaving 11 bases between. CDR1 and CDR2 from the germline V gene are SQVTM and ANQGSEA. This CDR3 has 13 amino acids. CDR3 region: CSVEVTGRYEQYF. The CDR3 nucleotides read TGCAGCGTTGAAGTAACAGGGAGGTACGAGCAGTACTTC.

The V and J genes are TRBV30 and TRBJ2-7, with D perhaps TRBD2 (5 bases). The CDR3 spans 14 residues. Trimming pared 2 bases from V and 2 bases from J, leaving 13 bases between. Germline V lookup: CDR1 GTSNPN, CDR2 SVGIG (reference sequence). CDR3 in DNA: TGTGCCTGGAGTCCCCACGGAGGCGCCTACGAGCAGTACTTC. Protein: CAWSPHGGAYEQYF.

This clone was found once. The CDR3 DNA reads TGTGCCAGCAGCTCGCGGGGGGCCGCGAACACCGGGGAGCTGTTTTTT. Translating gives CASSSRGAANTGELFF. This chain joins TRBV7-9 and TRBJ2-2, with TRBD2 matching 8 bases. This CDR3 has 16 amino acids. Per germline, CDR1 SEHNR and CDR2 FQNEAQ (reference sequence). V lost 4 bases, J lost 0 bases, and 4 bases stayed unmatched.

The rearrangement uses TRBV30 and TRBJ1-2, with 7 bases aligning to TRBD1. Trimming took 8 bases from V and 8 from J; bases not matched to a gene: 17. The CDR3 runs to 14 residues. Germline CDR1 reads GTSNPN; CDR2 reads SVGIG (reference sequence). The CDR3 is CALRLIDRDDGYTF. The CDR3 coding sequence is TGTGCCCTTAGACTAATCGACAGGGATGACGGCTACACCTTC.

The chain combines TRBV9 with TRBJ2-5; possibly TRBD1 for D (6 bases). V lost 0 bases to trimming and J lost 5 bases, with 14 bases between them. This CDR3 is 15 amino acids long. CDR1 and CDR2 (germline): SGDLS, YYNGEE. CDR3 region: CASSVDPTGWETQYF. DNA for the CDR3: TGTGCCAGCAGCGTAGACCCCACAGGGTGGGAGACCCAGTACTTC.

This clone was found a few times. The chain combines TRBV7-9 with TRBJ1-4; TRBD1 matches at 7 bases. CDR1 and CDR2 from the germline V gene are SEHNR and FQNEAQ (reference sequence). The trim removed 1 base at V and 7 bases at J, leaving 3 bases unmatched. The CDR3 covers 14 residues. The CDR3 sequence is CASSLGDSGEKLFF. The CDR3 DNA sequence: TGTGCCAGCAGCTTAGGGGACAGTGGTGAAAAACTGTTTTTT.

The CDR3 is CASSRYPPGSGGAGETQYF. CDR3 bases: TGTGCCAGCAGCCGGTACCCTCCTGGGAGCGGGGGGGCCGGGGAGACCCAGTACTTC. This sequence joins TRBV4-2 and TRBJ2-5, with 10 nucleotides matching TRBD2. The CDR3 is 19 amino acids. V was pared by 4 bases and J by 5 bases, with 19 bases of the junction left unmatched. Germline CDR1 LGHNA, CDR2 YNFKEQ.